Below, one T cell receptor beta chain is given with its context. This specimen belongs to a study of blood T cell repertoires in COVID-19. Per the original methods: Estimation of nucleated cell counts was performed using reference gene primer amplification. The table came from immunoSEQ multiplex PCR; TCRdb's copy has only in-frame clones and leaves some out. Clonal size and the V and J genes are those of that table, whereas D and trimming came from the DNA. The data show some 220,000 clones, 85% seen once. The CDR3 totals 15 residues. Germline CDR1 and CDR2: LNHDA and SQIVND (reference sequence). The trim removed 7 bases at V and 2 bases at J, leaving 11 bases unmatched.

Sequencing was carried out using peripheral blood. This receptor was identified in a woman in her seventies with COVID-19, enrolled during active disease. The V gene is TRBV19, the J gene TRBJ2-7; 7 bases align to TRBD2. The CDR3 here is CASKVGASGAYEQYF. For the CDR3, the DNA is TGTGCCAGTAAGGTTGGGGCTAGCGGAGCCTACGAGCAGTACTTC.